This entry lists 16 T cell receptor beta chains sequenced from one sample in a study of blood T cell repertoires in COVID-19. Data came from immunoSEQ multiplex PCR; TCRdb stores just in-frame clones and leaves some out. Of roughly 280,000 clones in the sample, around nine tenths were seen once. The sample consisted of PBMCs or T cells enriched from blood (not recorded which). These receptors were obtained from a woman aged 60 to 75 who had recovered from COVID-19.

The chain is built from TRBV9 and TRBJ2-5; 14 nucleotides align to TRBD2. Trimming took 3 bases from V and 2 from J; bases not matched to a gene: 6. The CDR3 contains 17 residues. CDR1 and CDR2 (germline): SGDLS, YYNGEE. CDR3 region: CASSGGLAGGLQETQYF. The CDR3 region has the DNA TGTGCCAGCAGCGGCGGACTAGCGGGAGGACTACAAGAGACCCAGTACTTC.

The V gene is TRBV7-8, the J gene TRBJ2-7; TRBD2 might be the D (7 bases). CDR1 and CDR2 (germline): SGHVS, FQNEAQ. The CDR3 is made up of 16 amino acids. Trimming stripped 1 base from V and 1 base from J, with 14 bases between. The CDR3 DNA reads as TGTGCCAGCAGCTTAGTCGGGGGGCCGTCTTCCTACGAGCAGTACTTC. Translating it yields CASSLVGGPSSYEQYF.

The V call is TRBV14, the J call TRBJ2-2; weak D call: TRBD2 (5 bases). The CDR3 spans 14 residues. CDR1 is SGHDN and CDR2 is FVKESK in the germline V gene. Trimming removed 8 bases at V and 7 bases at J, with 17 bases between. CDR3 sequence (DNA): TGTGCCAGCCAGCTCCGGGGTTGGGACGGGGAGCTGTTTTTT. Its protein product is CASQLRGWDGELFF.

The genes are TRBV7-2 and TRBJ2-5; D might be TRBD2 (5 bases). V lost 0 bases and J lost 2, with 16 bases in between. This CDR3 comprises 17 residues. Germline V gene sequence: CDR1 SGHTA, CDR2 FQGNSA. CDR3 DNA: TGTGCCAGCAGCTTAGCGGGAGCTGAGCGGCCACAAGAGACCCAGTACTTC. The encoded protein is CASSLAGAERPQETQYF.

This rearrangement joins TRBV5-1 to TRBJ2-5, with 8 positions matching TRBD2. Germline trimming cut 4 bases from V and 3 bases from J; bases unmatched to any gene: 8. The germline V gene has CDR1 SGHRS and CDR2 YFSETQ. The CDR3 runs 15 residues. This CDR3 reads CASSDSGLGEETQYF. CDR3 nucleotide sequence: TGCGCCAGCAGCGACTCGGGACTAGGTGAAGAGACCCAGTACTTC.

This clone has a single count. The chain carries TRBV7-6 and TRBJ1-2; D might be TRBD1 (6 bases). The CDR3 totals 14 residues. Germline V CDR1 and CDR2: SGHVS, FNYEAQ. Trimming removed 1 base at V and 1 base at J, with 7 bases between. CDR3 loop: CASSLGQVNYGYTF. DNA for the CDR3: TGTGCCAGCAGCTTAGGACAGGTTAACTATGGCTACACCTTC.

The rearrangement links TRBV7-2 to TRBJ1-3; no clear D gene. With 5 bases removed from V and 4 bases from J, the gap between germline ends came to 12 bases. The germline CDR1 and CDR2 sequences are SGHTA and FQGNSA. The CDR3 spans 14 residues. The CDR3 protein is CASSPVANGNTIYF. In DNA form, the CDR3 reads TGTGCCAGCAGCCCAGTCGCAAACGGAAACACCATATATTTT.

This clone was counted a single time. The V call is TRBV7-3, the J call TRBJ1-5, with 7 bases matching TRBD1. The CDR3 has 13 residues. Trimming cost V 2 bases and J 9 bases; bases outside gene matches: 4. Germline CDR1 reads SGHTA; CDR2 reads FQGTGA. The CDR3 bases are TGTGCCAGCAGCTTAGACAGGGAAATGCCCCAGCATTTT. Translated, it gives CASSLDREMPQHF. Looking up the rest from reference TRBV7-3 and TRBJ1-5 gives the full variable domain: GAGVSQTPSNKVTEKGKYVELRCDPISGHTALYWYRQSLGQGPEFLIYFQGTGAADDSGLPNDRFFAVRPEGSVSTLKIQRTERGDSAVYLCASSLDREMPQHFGDGTRLSIL.

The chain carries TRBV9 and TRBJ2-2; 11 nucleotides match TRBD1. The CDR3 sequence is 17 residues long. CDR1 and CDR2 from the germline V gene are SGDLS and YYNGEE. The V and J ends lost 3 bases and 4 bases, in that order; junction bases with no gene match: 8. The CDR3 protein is CASSAPAGTGGTGELFF. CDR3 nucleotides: TGTGCCAGCAGCGCTCCAGCCGGGACAGGGGGCACCGGGGAGCTGTTTTTT.

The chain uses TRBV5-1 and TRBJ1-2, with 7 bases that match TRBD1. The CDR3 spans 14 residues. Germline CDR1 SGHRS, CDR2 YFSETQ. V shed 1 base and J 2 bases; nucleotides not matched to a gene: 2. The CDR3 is CASSLSGGNYGYTF. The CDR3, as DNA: TGCGCCAGCAGCTTGTCAGGGGGAAACTATGGCTACACCTTC.

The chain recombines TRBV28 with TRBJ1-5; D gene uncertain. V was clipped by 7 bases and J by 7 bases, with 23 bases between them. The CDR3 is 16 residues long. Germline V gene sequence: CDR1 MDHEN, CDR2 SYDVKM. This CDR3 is CASKLVRVLRSQPQHF. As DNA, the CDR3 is TGTGCCAGCAAACTCGTCCGGGTCCTACGAAGCCAGCCCCAGCATTTT. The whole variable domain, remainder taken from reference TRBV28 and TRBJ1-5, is DVKVTQSSRYLVKRTGEKVFLECVQDMDHENMFWYRQDPGLGLRLIYFSYDVKMKEKGDIPEGYSVSREKKERFSLILESASTNQTSMYLCASKLVRVLRSQPQHFGDGTRLSIL.

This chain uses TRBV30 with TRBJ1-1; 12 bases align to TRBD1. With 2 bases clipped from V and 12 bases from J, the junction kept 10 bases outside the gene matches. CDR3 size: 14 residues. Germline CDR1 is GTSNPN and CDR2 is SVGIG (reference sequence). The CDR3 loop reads CAWSYGTGGSESFF. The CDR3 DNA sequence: TGTGCCTGGAGTTACGGGACAGGGGGCTCGGAGTCTTTCTTT. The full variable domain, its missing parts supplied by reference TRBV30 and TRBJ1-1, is SQTIHQWPATLVQPVGSPLSLECTVEGTSNPNLYWYRQAAGRGLQLLFYSVGIGQISSEVPQNLSASRPQDRQFILSSKKLLLSDSGFYLCAWSYGTGGSESFFGQGTRLTVV.

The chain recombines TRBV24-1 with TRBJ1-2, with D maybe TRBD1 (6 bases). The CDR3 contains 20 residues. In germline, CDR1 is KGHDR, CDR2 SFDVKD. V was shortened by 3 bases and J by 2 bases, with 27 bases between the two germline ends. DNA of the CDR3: TGTGCCACCAGTGATGGCATAGGGGGTCCTAAGGTCAGAGGGAACTATGGCTACACCTTC. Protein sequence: CATSDGIGGPKVRGNYGYTF.

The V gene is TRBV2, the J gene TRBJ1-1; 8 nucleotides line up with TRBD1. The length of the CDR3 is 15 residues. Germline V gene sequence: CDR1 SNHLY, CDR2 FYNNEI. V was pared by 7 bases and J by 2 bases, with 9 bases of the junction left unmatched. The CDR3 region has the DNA TGTGCCAGCAAGCCAACAGGGGGGGATAACACTGAAGCTTTCTTT. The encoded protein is CASKPTGGDNTEAFF.

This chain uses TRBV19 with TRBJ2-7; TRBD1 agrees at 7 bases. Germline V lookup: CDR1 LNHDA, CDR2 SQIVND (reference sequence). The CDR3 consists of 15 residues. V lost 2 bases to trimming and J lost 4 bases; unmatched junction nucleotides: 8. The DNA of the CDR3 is TGTGCCAGTAGTATATCCGGCAGGGGGATTTACGAGCAGTACTTC. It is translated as CASSISGRGIYEQYF. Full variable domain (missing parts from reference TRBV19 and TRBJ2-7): DGGITQSPKYLFRKEGQNVTLSCEQNLNHDAMYWYRQDPGQGLRLIYYSQIVNDFQKGDIAEGYSVSREKKESFPLTVTSAQKNPTAFYLCASSISGRGIYEQYFGPGTRLTVT.

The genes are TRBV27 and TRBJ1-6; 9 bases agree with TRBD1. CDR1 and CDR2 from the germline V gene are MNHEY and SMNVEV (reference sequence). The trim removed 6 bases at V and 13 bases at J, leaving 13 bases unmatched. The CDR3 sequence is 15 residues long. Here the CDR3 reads CASRWRDRESAPLHF. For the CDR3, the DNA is TGTGCCAGCAGGTGGAGGGACAGGGAATCTGCTCCCCTCCACTTT.